The 20 T cell receptor beta chains below come from one sample, sequenced in a study of beta chain features in type 1 diabetes. General observations from the study: Shorter TCRB CDR3s, moderately but significantly so, were found in Type 1 diabetes patients in all four CD4+ subsets.

Their recognized antigens are unknown. The investigators reverse transcribed all of the isolated RNA, so they sequenced expressed TCRB transcripts. Profiled with immunoSEQ multiplex PCR; TCRdb holds only in-frame clones, not every one. The sample lists around 250,000 clones; 11% to 15% were seen once. Material: naive CD4+ T cells from blood. These TCRs come from a man aged 30 to 39 with type 1 diabetes.

The V and J genes are TRBV2 and TRBJ1-1; a possible D gene is TRBD1 (5 bases). V was trimmed by 0 bases and J by 11 bases, leaving 13 bases between them. This CDR3 contains 13 residues. The germline V gene has CDR1 SNHLY and CDR2 FYNNEI. The CDR3, as DNA: TGTGCCAGCAGTGAAGCGAGGGACGGAGGGGCTTTCTTT. Translated: CASSEARDGGAFF.

This clone appeared a few times. The chain joins TRBV4-1 to TRBJ1-2; weak D call: TRBD1 (6 bases). Trimming took off 4 bases at V and 3 bases at J, with 9 bases between the two ends. The CDR3 runs 13 residues. Germline CDR1 and CDR2: MGHRA and YSYEKL. The CDR3 region has the DNA TGCGCCAGCAGCCTCAGGGGTGACTATGGCTACACCTTC. This translates into CASSLRGDYGYTF.

The chain links TRBV19 to TRBJ2-5; possible D gene TRBD2, 7 bases. Trimming took 0 bases from V and 3 from J, leaving 17 bases between them. CDR1 LNHDA and CDR2 SQIVND come from the germline V gene (reference sequence). This CDR3 has 17 residues. The CDR3 reads CASSIEVRGAGKETQYF. CDR3 DNA sequence: TGTGCCAGTAGTATAGAGGTCCGGGGGGCCGGGAAAGAGACCCAGTACTTC.

The chain recombines TRBV15 with TRBJ1-5; D gene unclear. The V gene's germline CDR1 is LNHNV and CDR2 YYDKDF (reference sequence). Trimming pared 1 base from V and 6 bases from J, leaving 10 bases between. CDR3 length: 14 residues. CDR3 sequence: CATSRGGVGQPQHF. The CDR3 DNA is TGTGCCACCAGCAGAGGCGGGGTTGGTCAGCCCCAGCATTTT.

The chain is built from TRBV30 and TRBJ2-2; 7 bases fit TRBD1. The length of the CDR3 is 14 residues. J lost 2 bases, V lost 5 bases, and 5 bases had no gene match. Germline-derived CDR1 and CDR2 are GTSNPN and SVGIG (reference sequence). The CDR3 spells CAWDRTGNTGELFF. The DNA of the CDR3 is TGTGCCTGGGATCGGACAGGCAACACCGGGGAGCTGTTTTTT.

This chain connects TRBV19 to TRBJ2-3; 7 positions agree with TRBD2. Germline-derived CDR1 and CDR2 are LNHDA and SQIVND (reference sequence). V was clipped by 4 bases and J by 0 bases; unmatched bases: 7. The CDR3 contains 16 residues. The CDR3 sequence is CASSKYGRESTDTQYF. DNA for the CDR3: TGTGCCAGTAGTAAGTACGGGCGGGAGAGCACAGATACGCAGTATTTT.

There are a few counts of this clone. The chain employs TRBV5-4 and TRBJ2-5, with TRBD2 matching 13 bases. This CDR3 comprises 15 residues. In germline, CDR1 is SGHNT, CDR2 YYREEE (reference sequence). Trimming took 3 bases from V and 5 from J; bases not matched to a gene: 4. CDR3 region: CASSSTSGGAETQYF. CDR3 sequence (DNA): TGTGCCAGCAGCTCTACTAGCGGGGGGGCGGAGACCCAGTACTTC.

J is TRBJ1-5 and V is TRBV6-1; a possible D gene is TRBD1 (6 bases). The CDR3 totals 13 residues. The germline V gene encodes CDR1 MNHNS and CDR2 SASEGT. V was clipped by 2 bases and J by 6 bases, with 8 bases between them. CDR3 nucleotides: TGTGCCAGCAGTGAAAGCAGGGGTCAGCCCCAGCATTTT. This codes for CASSESRGQPQHF.

This chain joins TRBV30 and TRBJ1-2, with 10 bases identical to TRBD1. The CDR3 contains 17 residues. Looked up from germline, CDR1 is GTSNPN and CDR2 is SVGIG (reference sequence). V was pared by 0 bases and J by 3 bases, with 10 bases of the junction left unmatched. CDR3 residues: CAWSVRLGQGPDYGYTF. The CDR3 nucleotides read TGTGCCTGGAGTGTCCGATTGGGACAGGGGCCCGACTATGGCTACACCTTC.

This clone was detected only a few times. The CDR3 reads CASSFSGSSGEQYF. The CDR3 region has the DNA TGTGCCAGCAGCTTTAGCGGGAGCTCGGGCGAGCAGTACTTC. The rearrangement joins TRBV7-9 to TRBJ2-7; 9 bases map to TRBD2. Germline CDR1 reads SEHNR; CDR2 reads FQNEAQ (reference sequence). The V gene end was trimmed by 3 bases and the J gene end by 6 bases; junction bases not matched to a gene: 6. The CDR3 sequence is 14 residues long.

This clone came up a few times. CDR3 protein: CASRLTGGRTEAFF. The CDR3 region has the DNA TGTGCCAGCAGACTCACAGGGGGCCGGACTGAAGCTTTCTTT. The chain links TRBV11-1 to TRBJ1-1; 9 nucleotides line up with TRBD1. This CDR3 contains 14 residues. The V gene end was trimmed by 6 bases and the J gene end by 5 bases; junction bases not matched to a gene: 7. Germline values: CDR1 SGHAT, CDR2 FQDESV (reference sequence).

DNA for the CDR3: TGTGCCAGCAGTGACAGCTACGAGCAGTACTTC. This encodes CASSDSYEQYF. The gene calls are TRBV2 and TRBJ2-7; no firm D call. Germline V gene lookup returns CDR1 SNHLY and CDR2 FYNNEI. The CDR3 is made up of 11 amino acids. With 3 bases removed from V and 3 bases from J, the gap between germline ends came to 3 bases.

This clone occurred a few times. The rearrangement joins TRBV5-1 to TRBJ2-2, with 7 positions matching TRBD1. Germline values: CDR1 SGHRS, CDR2 YFSETQ. V gave up 0 bases and J gave up 2 bases; unmatched junction bases: 1. CDR3 size: 15 residues. This CDR3 reads CASSLDRGNTGELFF. The CDR3 DNA reads TGCGCCAGCAGCTTGGACAGGGGAAACACCGGGGAGCTGTTTTTT.

This clone was counted a few times. The chain recombines TRBV19 with TRBJ1-2; D is perhaps TRBD1 (6 bases). This CDR3 is built from 13 residues. The ends were cut back, 9 bases at V and 5 bases at J, with 16 bases in the middle. Germline V lookup: CDR1 LNHDA, CDR2 SQIVND (reference sequence). The DNA of the CDR3 is TGTGCCAGCTCCCCGGACAGTCTGTATGGCTACACCTTC. Translated: CASSPDSLYGYTF.

The chain recombines TRBV10-3 with TRBJ2-7; TRBD2 matches 7 bases. The CDR3 is 12 amino acids. The germline CDR1 and CDR2 sequences are ENHRY and SYGVKD. V shed 5 bases and J 4 bases; nucleotides not matched to a gene: 2. The DNA for the CDR3 is TGTGCCATCAGTCGGGGGGAGTACGAGCAGTACTTC. Translated: CAISRGEYEQYF.

The rearrangement uses TRBV19 and TRBJ2-1; D is undetermined. Germline V gene data show CDR1 as LNHDA and CDR2 as SQIVND (reference sequence). The CDR3 runs 13 residues. Trimming removed 0 bases from V and 9 bases from J, with 9 bases in between. The CDR3 sequence is CASSIEVVGEQFF. The CDR3 nucleotides are TGTGCCAGTAGTATAGAAGTCGTCGGTGAGCAGTTCTTC. The entire variable domain, with the rest obtained from reference TRBV19 and TRBJ2-1, is as follows: DGGITQSPKYLFRKEGQNVTLSCEQNLNHDAMYWYRQDPGQGLRLIYYSQIVNDFQKGDIAEGYSVSREKKESFPLTVTSAQKNPTAFYLCASSIEVVGEQFFGPGTRLTVL.

The V gene is TRBV5-1, the J gene TRBJ2-7; 8 positions match TRBD2. The CDR3 runs to 14 residues. The J segment lost 5 bases and the V segment lost 1 base, leaving 5 bases of the junction unmatched. The germline CDR1 and CDR2 sequences are SGHRS and YFSETQ. The CDR3 region is CASSLTSGDHEQYF. CDR3 coding DNA: TGCGCCAGCAGCTTGACTAGCGGAGACCACGAGCAGTACTTC.

The chain links TRBV5-4 to TRBJ2-1; D might be TRBD1 (5 bases). This CDR3 is built from 15 residues. CDR1 is SGHNT and CDR2 is YYREEE in the germline V gene (reference sequence). Between the trimmed V and J ends, which lost 0 bases and 5 bases, there was a span of 12 bases. The CDR3 loop reads CASSLAKGQDNEQFF. DNA for the CDR3: TGTGCCAGCAGCTTGGCCAAGGGGCAGGACAATGAGCAGTTCTTC.

V gene TRBV2 combines with J gene TRBJ2-7, with 10 nucleotides matching TRBD1. This CDR3 has 15 residues. Losses at the gene ends were 5 bases for V and 6 bases for J; bases not matched to a gene: 10. Germline CDR1 reads SNHLY; CDR2 reads FYNNEI. CDR3 sequence: CASSYLGTGVVEQYF. CDR3 bases: TGTGCCAGCAGTTATCTTGGGACAGGGGTTGTCGAGCAGTACTTC.

In its sample, this clone was seen once. The rearrangement joins TRBV30 to TRBJ1-1; 8 bases are a match to TRBD1. Germline lookup yields CDR1 GTSNPN and CDR2 SVGIG (reference sequence). The CDR3 runs 17 residues. J was trimmed by 0 bases and V by 2 bases; bases with no gene match: 11. CDR3 residues: CAWSHRGAFEMNTEAFF. The CDR3 region has the DNA TGTGCCTGGAGTCACAGGGGGGCCTTCGAAATGAACACTGAAGCTTTCTTT.